This T cell receptor beta chain was obtained from a study of T cell repertoires in cytomegalovirus infection. Study-wide results and limits: Dominant in the ex vivo response were TCR beta clonotypes restricted by HLA-C and specific for CMV. Public TCR beta family frequency separated CMV-and-HLA carriers, including in an independent cohort.

The CDR3 has 15 amino acids. Germline CDR1 reads MDHEN; CDR2 reads SYDVKM. Trimming stripped 2 bases from V and 2 bases from J, with 10 bases between. As concerns this clonotype: Its antigen is unidentified.

TCRdb re-analysed the reads in MiXCR, keeping a single row per CDR3 protein. The sample carries around 210,000 distinct CDR3 sequences, around 6.6% recorded once. V gene TRBV28 combines with J gene TRBJ1-5; D is undetermined. Sequencing input: PBMCs. The origin of this receptor is a human donor in good health (CMV status not recorded). Some clones in this sample may be carry-over from other donors' samples. The CDR3: CASSLSSGRNQPQHF. In DNA form, the CDR3 reads TGTGCCAGCAGTTTAAGTTCAGGCCGCAATCAGCCCCAGCATTTT.